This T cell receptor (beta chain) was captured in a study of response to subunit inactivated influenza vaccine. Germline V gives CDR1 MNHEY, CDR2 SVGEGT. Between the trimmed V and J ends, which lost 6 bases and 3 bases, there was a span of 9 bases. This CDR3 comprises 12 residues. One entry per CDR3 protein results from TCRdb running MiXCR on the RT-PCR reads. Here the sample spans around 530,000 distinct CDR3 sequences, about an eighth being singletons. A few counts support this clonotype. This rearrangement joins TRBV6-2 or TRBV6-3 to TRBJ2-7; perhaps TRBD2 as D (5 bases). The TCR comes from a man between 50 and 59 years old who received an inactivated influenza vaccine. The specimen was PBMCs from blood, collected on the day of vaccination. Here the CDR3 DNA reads TGTGCCAGCAGCAACGGGGTCTACGAGCAGTACTTC. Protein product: CASSNGVYEQYF.